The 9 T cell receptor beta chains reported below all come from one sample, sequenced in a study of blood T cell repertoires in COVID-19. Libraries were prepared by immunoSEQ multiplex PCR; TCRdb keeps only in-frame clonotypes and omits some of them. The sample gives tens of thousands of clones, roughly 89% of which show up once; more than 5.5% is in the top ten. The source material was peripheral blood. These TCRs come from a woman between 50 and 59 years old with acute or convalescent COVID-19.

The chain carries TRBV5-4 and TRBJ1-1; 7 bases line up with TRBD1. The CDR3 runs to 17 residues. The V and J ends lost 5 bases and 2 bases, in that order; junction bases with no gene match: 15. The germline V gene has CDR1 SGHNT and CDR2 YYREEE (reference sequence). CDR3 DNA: TGTGCCAGCAGTCCTTACAGGACAGGAACAGTCAACACTGAAGCTTTCTTT. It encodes CASSPYRTGTVNTEAFF.

The CDR3 reads CASSEHVGRLYEQYF. CDR3 coding DNA: TGTGCCAGCAGTGAACATGTAGGCAGGCTTTACGAGCAGTACTTC. The V and J genes are TRBV6-1 and TRBJ2-7, with unresolved D. Germline V CDR1 and CDR2: MNHNS, SASEGT. CDR3 length equals 15 residues. V lost 2 bases to trimming and J lost 4 bases, with 15 bases between them.

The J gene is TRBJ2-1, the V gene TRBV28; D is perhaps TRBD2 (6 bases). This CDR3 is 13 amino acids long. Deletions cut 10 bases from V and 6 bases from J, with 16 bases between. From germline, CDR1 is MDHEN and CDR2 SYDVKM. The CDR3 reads CAIAPLEGNEQFF. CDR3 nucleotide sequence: TGTGCCATCGCCCCCCTGGAGGGCAATGAGCAGTTCTTC.

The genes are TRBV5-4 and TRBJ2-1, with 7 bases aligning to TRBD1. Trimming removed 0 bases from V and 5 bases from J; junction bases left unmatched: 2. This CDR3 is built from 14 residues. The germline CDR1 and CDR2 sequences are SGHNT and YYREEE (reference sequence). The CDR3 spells CASSLDRGHNEQFF. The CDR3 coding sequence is TGTGCCAGCAGCTTGGACAGGGGACACAATGAGCAGTTCTTC.

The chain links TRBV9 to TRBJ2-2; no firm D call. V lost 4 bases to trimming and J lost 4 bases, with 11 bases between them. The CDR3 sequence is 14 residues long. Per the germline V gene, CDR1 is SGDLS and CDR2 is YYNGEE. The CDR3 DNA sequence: TGTGCCAGCAGCTCCACCTATGGCACCGGGGAGCTGTTTTTT. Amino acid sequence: CASSSTYGTGELFF.

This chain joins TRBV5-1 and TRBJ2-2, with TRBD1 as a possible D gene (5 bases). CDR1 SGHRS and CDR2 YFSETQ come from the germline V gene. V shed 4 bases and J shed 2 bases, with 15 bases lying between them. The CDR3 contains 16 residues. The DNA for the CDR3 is TGCGCCAGCAGCAACAGGCCTCAGGGTAACACCGGGGAGCTGTTTTTT. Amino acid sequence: CASSNRPQGNTGELFF.

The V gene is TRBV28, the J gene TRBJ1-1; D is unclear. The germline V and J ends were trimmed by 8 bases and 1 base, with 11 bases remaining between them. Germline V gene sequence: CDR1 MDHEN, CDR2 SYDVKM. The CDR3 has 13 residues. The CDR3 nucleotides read TGTGCCAGCTCGAGAGCCCAGAACACTGAAGCTTTCTTT. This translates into CASSRAQNTEAFF.

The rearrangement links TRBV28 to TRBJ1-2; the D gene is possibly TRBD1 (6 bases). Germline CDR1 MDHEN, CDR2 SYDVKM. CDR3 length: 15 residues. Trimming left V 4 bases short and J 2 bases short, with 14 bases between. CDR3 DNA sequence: TGTGCCAGCAGTTCCGGGGGGCCATTAAACTATGGCTACACCTTC. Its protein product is CASSSGGPLNYGYTF.

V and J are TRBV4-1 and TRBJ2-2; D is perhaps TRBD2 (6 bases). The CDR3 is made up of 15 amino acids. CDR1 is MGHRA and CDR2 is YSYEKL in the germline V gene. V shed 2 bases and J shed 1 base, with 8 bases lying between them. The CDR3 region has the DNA TGCGCCAGCAGCCAACCGGGGGAGAACACCGGGGAGCTGTTTTTT. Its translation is CASSQPGENTGELFF.